The rows below give T cell receptor beta chains drawn from one sample of a study of Tregs in tolerant kidney transplant recipients. Sequenced by immunoSEQ multiplex PCR; TCRdb stores in-frame clones only, minus some. The sample lists some 80,000 clones, 95% to 98% occurring once. The sequencing used CD4+ T cells from blood, collected before the transplant. Every receptor here comes from a human donor who received a combined kidney and bone marrow transplant. The CDR3 runs from the conserved cysteine through the conserved F or W. A D gene is named only where the DNA matches it firmly. A row's size may be missing; if present it is once, few, many or a size class.

NA NA TRBJ2-5 TRBV7-2 TGTGCCAGCAGCTTATGGGGAGCAGAGACCCAGTACTTC CASSLWGAETQYF
NA NA TRBJ2-3 TRBV7-2 TGTGCCAGCAGCTTAGGGGCAGGTTCTCCCACAGATACGCAGTATTTT CASSLGAGSPTDTQYF
NA NA TRBJ1-1 TRBV29-1 TGCAGCGTTGTGAGCCGAAGGAACAGGAACTCGAACACTGAAGCTTTCTTT CSVVSRRNRNSNTEAFF
NA NA TRBJ2-5 TRBV7-3 TGTGCCAGCAGCTTCTCTGGACTGGGGGGGACCCAGTACTTC CASSFSGLGGTQYF
NA NA TRBJ1-3 TRBV6-5 TGTGCCAGCGACTCTCTTGGAAACACCATATATTTT CASDSLGNTIYF
NA NA TRBJ2-2 TRBV5-3 TGTGCCAGAAGCTTGGGCCAGGGGAAGAACACCGGGGAGCTGTTTTTT CARSLGQGKNTGELFF
NA once TRBJ2-7 TRBV20-1 TGCAGTGCTAGAGCCCTTTACGAGCAGTACTTC CSARALYEQYF
NA NA TRBJ2-4 TRBV2 TGTGCCAGCAGGGGAATGACAGCAAGAGCCAAAAACATTCAGTACTTC CASRGMTARAKNIQYF
TRBD2 NA TRBJ2-5 TRBV2 TGTGCCAGCAGTGTCGGGGGGGTACAAGAGACCCAGTACTTC CASSVGGVQETQYF
TRBD1 once TRBJ1-1 TRBV18 TGTGCCAGCTCACCACAACAGGGGGAGGCTTTCTTT CASSPQQGEAFF
NA NA TRBJ1-1 TRBV28 TGTGCCAGCAGTTTAGGGGCCACAGGAAACACTGAAGCTTTCTTT CASSLGATGNTEAFF
NA NA TRBJ2-5 TRBV5-1 TGCGCCAGCAGCTTGGACCGCCCCGGCCAAGAGACCCAGTACTTC CASSLDRPGQETQYF
TRBD2 NA TRBJ2-5 TRBV7-2 TGTGCCAGCAGTTCCGGACTAGCGGGGGGCCAAGAGACCCAGTACTTC CASSSGLAGGQETQYF
TRBD2 NA TRBJ2-3 TRBV9 TGTGCCAGCAGCATTTTAGCGGGAGCTAGCACAGATACGCAGTATTTT CASSILAGASTDTQYF
TRBD2 NA TRBJ2-2 TRBV7-2 TGTGCCAGCAGCCCATCTAGCGGGGGACCCGGGGAGCTGTTTTTT CASSPSSGGPGELFF
NA NA TRBJ2-3 TRBV5-1 TGCGCCAGCATGAGCGGTTACCTAGTAGATACGCAGTATTTT CASMSGYLVDTQYF
TRBD1 NA TRBJ2-7 TRBV7-6 TGTGCCAGCAGCCGGAGAACCGGGACAGGCGAGCAGTACTTC CASSRRTGTGEQYF
NA NA TRBJ2-4 TRBV15 TGTGCCACCAGCGGACCCGGACAGCAAAACATTCAGTACTTC CATSGPGQQNIQYF
NA NA TRBJ2-7 TRBV28 TGTGCCAGCAGTTTACCCGGACACGGGCAGTACTTC CASSLPGHGQYF
NA NA TRBJ2-1 TRBV7-9 TGTGCCAGCAGCCTTCTACCACGTAATGAGCAGTTCTTC CASSLLPRNEQFF
TRBD2 NA TRBJ2-2 TRBV7-2 TGTGCCAGCAGCCCACCCTGGGGGGGAGCAACCGGGGAGCTGTTTTTT CASSPPWGGATGELFF
TRBD2 NA TRBJ2-2 TRBV5-1 TGCGCCAGCAGCGACCCTAGCGGGAGGGCCGGCACCGGGGAGCTGTTTTTT CASSDPSGRAGTGELFF
TRBD2 NA TRBJ2-7 TRBV6-5 TGTGCCAGCAGTTACTTGGGCCTAGCGGGCTACGAGCAGTACTTC CASSYLGLAGYEQYF
TRBD2 NA TRBJ2-5 TRBV28 TGTGCCAGCAGTTTATTTCTTACAGCGGGAGGGTTGGAGACCCAGTACTTC CASSLFLTAGGLETQYF
NA NA TRBJ1-2 TRBV7-8 TGTGCCAGCAGCTTAGATCGTTCGCGGGGCTACACCTTC CASSLDRSRGYTF
NA NA TRBJ1-1 TRBV30 TGTGCCTGGAGTGTAGTCGGGGACACTGAAGCTTTCTTT CAWSVVGDTEAFF
TRBD1 NA TRBJ2-2 TRBV27 TGTGCCAGCAGCCACTTACAGGGGGCCGGGGAGCTGTTTTTT CASSHLQGAGELFF
TRBD2 NA TRBJ2-2 TRBV28 TGTGCCAGCAGACTAGCGGAGAACACCGGGGAGCTGTTTTTT CASRLAENTGELFF
TRBD2 NA TRBJ2-7 TRBV5-1 TGCGCCAGCAGCACCCGGGGTAGCGGGACCCCTTACGAGCAGTACTTC CASSTRGSGTPYEQYF
TRBD1 NA TRBJ2-1 TRBV5-1 TGCGCCAGCAGCTACTCAGGGGGCGCGGGGAGCAATGAGCAGTTCTTC CASSYSGGAGSNEQFF
TRBD1 NA TRBJ1-2 TRBV28 TGTGCCACCCGACAGGGGGCGAGCGACTATGGCTACACCTTC CATRQGASDYGYTF
TRBD1 NA TRBJ2-3 TRBV5-1 TGCGCCAGCAGCTTGGGGACAGGGCATCGCTCGGCTACGCAGTATTTT CASSLGTGHRSATQYF
NA NA TRBJ1-1 TRBV5-8 TGTGCCAGCAGCTTCTTAGCCTTCGGGAACACTGAAGCTTTCTTT CASSFLAFGNTEAFF
NA NA TRBJ2-1 TRBV14 TGTGCCAGCAGCCAAGAAATTGGCGGAGGGGAGCAGTTCTTC CASSQEIGGGEQFF
NA NA TRBJ2-2 TRBV5-1 TGCGCCAGCAGCTTGGCCGCGACAGGGAACACCGGGGAGCTGTTTTTT CASSLAATGNTGELFF
NA NA TRBJ2-7 TRBV7-9 TGTGCCAGCAGCCCATGGACAGAGCCCTACGAGCAGTACTTC CASSPWTEPYEQYF
NA once TRBJ2-7 TRBV7-2 TGTGCCAGCAGGTTGTCCGGGACACACTACGAGCAGTACTTC CASRLSGTHYEQYF
NA NA TRBJ1-3 TRBV9 TGTGCCAGCAGCTTGGACACCTCTGGAAACACCATATATTTT CASSLDTSGNTIYF
NA NA TRBJ1-3 TRBV19 TGTGCCAGTAGTCCCTCACTCTTTTCTGGAAACACCATATATTTT CASSPSLFSGNTIYF
NA NA TRBJ1-1 TRBV9 TGTGCCAGCAGCGTAAGGGGACATGGCGCGAACACTGAAGCTTTCTTT CASSVRGHGANTEAFF
NA NA TRBJ2-1 TRBV6-5 TGTGCCAGCAGAAAGACCGACAAAACATCCAATGAGCAGTTCTTC CASRKTDKTSNEQFF
NA once TRBJ2-3 TRBV18 TGTGCCAGCTCACCCCAAAGGGGAGGTATCGCAGATACGCAGTATTTT CASSPQRGGIADTQYF
TRBD1 NA TRBJ2-7 TRBV11-3 TGTGCCAGCAGCTTAGAACTGGACAGGGTCTCCGAGCAGTACTTC CASSLELDRVSEQYF
TRBD1 NA TRBJ1-5 TRBV12-5 TGTGCTAGTGGTATAATACACCAGGGACAGCACAATCAGCCCCAGCATTTT CASGIIHQGQHNQPQHF
NA NA TRBJ2-2 TRBV25-1 TGTGCCAGCAGTGAATATATATCAGTTGATCTTAACACCGGGGAGCTGTTTTTT CASSEYISVDLNTGELFF
NA NA TRBJ1-1 TRBV6-4 TGTGCCAGCACTTCCTCCCAGGGTTCCACTGAAGCTTTCTTT CASTSSQGSTEAFF
NA once TRBJ1-5 TRBV30 TGTGCCTGGAGTCGCAGGAGGGCGTACCAGCCCCAGCATTTT CAWSRRRAYQPQHF